One and the same sample provided the 12 T cell receptor beta chains below, sequenced in a study of blood T cell repertoires in COVID-19. TCRdb's table, derived via immunoSEQ multiplex PCR, lists solely in-frame clones and lacks some. The table includes fewer than 200,000 clones, about 87% detected once. Material for sequencing was peripheral blood. These receptors all stem from a man aged 35-49 years with active or convalescent COVID-19.

The chain combines TRBV27 with TRBJ1-2; 9 bases are a match to TRBD1. CDR3 length equals 17 residues. Germline V CDR1 and CDR2: MNHEY, SMNVEV (reference sequence). With V trimmed by 0 bases and J by 7 bases, 12 bases remained unmatched. The CDR3 is CASSLSPTGGLGGGYTF. CDR3 in DNA: TGTGCCAGCAGTTTATCCCCGACAGGGGGGTTGGGAGGTGGCTACACCTTC.

This sequence joins TRBV28 and TRBJ2-7; D is possibly TRBD1 (6 bases). The CDR3 consists of 13 residues. The germline V gene has CDR1 MDHEN and CDR2 SYDVKM. Between the trimmed V and J ends, which lost 6 bases and 6 bases, there was a span of 15 bases. In DNA form, the CDR3 reads TGTGCCAGCAGCAGACAGGTCTTGCGCGAGCAGTACTTC. As protein: CASSRQVLREQYF.

V usage is TRBV12-3 or TRBV12-4 and J usage is TRBJ1-2, with D perhaps TRBD1 (6 bases). The V and J ends lost 7 bases and 2 bases respectively, with 11 bases between them. CDR3 length: 13 amino acids. DNA for the CDR3: TGTGCCAGCACCGTCACAGGGAACTATGGCTACACCTTC. It specifies CASTVTGNYGYTF.

The chain carries TRBV9 and TRBJ2-3; perhaps TRBD2 as D (6 bases). CDR3 length: 13 amino acids. Germline V gene lookup returns CDR1 SGDLS and CDR2 YYNGEE. V was shortened by 1 base and J by 3 bases, with 6 bases between the two germline ends. The DNA for the CDR3 is TGTGCCAGCAGCGTAAGCGGGACAGATACGCAGTATTTT. Its translation: CASSVSGTDTQYF.

This chain links TRBV27 with TRBJ2-2; D gene ambiguous. The length of the CDR3 is 13 residues. Germline loops: CDR1 MNHEY, CDR2 SMNVEV (reference sequence). V lost 5 bases to trimming and J lost 0 bases, with 4 bases between them. The DNA of the CDR3 is TGTGCCAGCAGTCCTGCGAACACCGGGGAGCTGTTTTTT. This codes for CASSPANTGELFF.

This clone was counted once. The chain couples TRBV4-2 to TRBJ1-4; TRBD1 matches 8 bases. From germline, CDR1 is LGHNA and CDR2 YNFKEQ. The trim removed 5 bases at V and 4 bases at J, leaving 6 bases unmatched. CDR3 length equals 15 residues. The CDR3 loop reads CASSTRQGINEKLFF. The CDR3 coding sequence is TGTGCCAGCAGCACCCGACAGGGGATTAATGAAAAACTGTTTTTT.

The V call is TRBV2, the J call TRBJ1-2; 9 nucleotides line up with TRBD1. The CDR3 has 14 residues. Germline V CDR1 and CDR2: SNHLY, FYNNEI. V lost 1 base, J lost 7 bases, and 4 bases stayed unmatched. This chain's CDR3 is CASSEGGTGTGYTF. CDR3 nucleotide sequence: TGTGCCAGCAGTGAAGGAGGGACAGGGACTGGCTACACCTTC. Drawing the rest from reference TRBV2 and TRBJ1-2, the complete variable domain is EPEVTQTPSHQVTQMGQEVILRCVPISNHLYFYWYRQILGQKVEFLVSFYNNEISEKSEIFDDQFSVERPDGSNFTLKIRSTKLEDSAMYFCASSEGGTGTGYTFGSGTRLTVV.

The J gene is TRBJ1-5, the V gene TRBV19; no clear D gene. The CDR3 is made up of 15 amino acids. The germline V gene has CDR1 LNHDA and CDR2 SQIVND (reference sequence). V was shortened by 1 base and J by 4 bases, with 11 bases between the two germline ends. The CDR3 DNA sequence: TGTGCCAGTAGTATAGTTGGGCCCATTAATCAGCCCCAGCATTTT. Protein: CASSIVGPINQPQHF.

This chain links TRBV7-9 with TRBJ2-2; D gene uncertain. Per the germline V gene, CDR1 is SEHNR and CDR2 is FQNEAQ (reference sequence). Deletions cut 2 bases from V and 3 bases from J, with 13 bases between. This CDR3 comprises 16 residues. CDR3 in amino acids: CASSLPRNRDTGELFF. In nucleotides, the CDR3 is TGTGCCAGCAGCTTACCCCGGAATCGGGACACCGGGGAGCTGTTTTTT.

The rearrangement uses TRBV7-2 and TRBJ2-7; 9 positions match TRBD2. The CDR3 has 15 amino acids. Germline CDR1 is SGHTA and CDR2 is FQGNSA. V lost 0 bases, J lost 6 bases, and 6 bases stayed unmatched. CDR3 protein: CASSLALAGSSEQYF. As DNA, the CDR3 is TGTGCCAGCAGCTTAGCACTAGCGGGTAGCAGCGAGCAGTACTTC.

This clone is a singleton in its sample. The chain is built from TRBV2 and TRBJ1-1, with D tentatively TRBD1 (6 bases). The CDR3 totals 13 residues. CDR1 is SNHLY and CDR2 is FYNNEI in the germline V gene. V was shortened by 10 bases and J by 11 bases, with 23 bases between the two germline ends. The CDR3: CAIRRDKAGAAFF. The CDR3 DNA reads TGTGCCATCCGAAGAGATAAGGCAGGGGCGGCTTTCTTT.

V is TRBV7-9 and J is TRBJ2-3, with D maybe TRBD2 (6 bases). V was pared by 0 bases and J by 8 bases, with 6 bases between. CDR1 and CDR2 from the germline V gene are SEHNR and FQNEAQ (reference sequence). This CDR3 is 12 amino acids long. The CDR3 DNA is TGTGCCAGCAGCTTAGCGGGAGGTACGCAGTATTTT. Translated: CASSLAGGTQYF.